The 9 T cell receptor beta chains presented below share a single source sample, sequenced in a study of blood T cell repertoires in COVID-19. Using immunoSEQ multiplex PCR, the repertoire was profiled, and TCRdb retains in-frame clones only, with some absent. The table includes around 450,000 clones, around 90% detected once. The sample consisted of PBMCs or T cells enriched from blood (not recorded which). These receptors were collected from a young woman who had recovered from COVID-19.

This clone has more than one count but fewer than ten. The chain employs TRBV10-3 and TRBJ2-6; 8 bases fit TRBD1. Germline-derived CDR1 and CDR2 are ENHRY and SYGVKD. This CDR3 has 17 amino acids. The ends lost 5 bases at V and 2 bases at J; junction bases unmatched: 8. The CDR3 reads CAISQSGGAAGANVLTF. As DNA, the CDR3 is TGTGCCATCAGTCAATCAGGGGGCGCGGCTGGGGCCAACGTCCTGACTTTC.

V is TRBV2 and J is TRBJ2-3; TRBD2 agrees at 12 bases. The trim removed 7 bases at V and 8 bases at J, leaving 10 bases unmatched. This CDR3 is built from 15 residues. Germline CDR1 SNHLY, CDR2 FYNNEI. CDR3 protein: CASTKTSGGRGTQYF. DNA for the CDR3: TGTGCCAGCACCAAGACTAGCGGGGGCCGAGGTACGCAGTATTTT.

The CDR3 reads CARGGSEKLFF. As DNA, the CDR3 is TGTGCCCGGGGAGGCAGTGAAAAACTGTTTTTT. The chain employs TRBV30 and TRBJ1-4; D gene uncertain. Trimming shortened V by 8 bases and J by 7 bases, and 11 bases separated the two germline ends. CDR1 is GTSNPN, CDR2 SVGIG, per germline (reference sequence). This CDR3 has 11 amino acids.

This clone was observed a single time. The DNA of the CDR3 is TGCGCCAGCAGCCAAGATCATCTGGGGAGGGTGGCTTTCTTT. Its translation: CASSQDHLGRVAFF. V is TRBV4-1 and J is TRBJ1-1; unclear D gene. Trimming took 0 bases from V and 11 from J, leaving 16 bases between them. The CDR3 is 14 amino acids. Germline V CDR1 and CDR2: MGHRA, YSYEKL.

This chain connects TRBV5-5 to TRBJ2-1; tentative D call: TRBD1 (6 bases). The V gene's germline CDR1 is SGHKS and CDR2 YYEKEE (reference sequence). V was cut by 4 bases and J by 12 bases, with 20 bases left in between. CDR3 length: 14 amino acids. This chain's CDR3 is CASSLLGSIRGQFF. CDR3 nucleotide sequence: TGTGCCAGCAGCCTGTTAGGGTCTATCAGGGGGCAGTTCTTC.

Turning to this clone: One end of the junction does not line up with germline, which may come from a read error. The rearrangement joins TRBV5-1 to TRBJ2-7, with D perhaps matching TRBD2 (5 bases). CDR3 length: 13 residues. Germline values: CDR1 SGHRS, CDR2 YFSETQ. DNA of the CDR3: TGCGCCAGCAGTTTGGACTCGATTGGCGAGCAGTACTTC. Its translation is CASSLDSIGEQYF.

CDR3 sequence (DNA): TGTGCCAGCAGCCCCACTGCCCTCGACAGAGAACTTAACTATGGCTACACCTTC. This sequence encodes CASSPTALDRELNYGYTF. The chain recombines TRBV28 with TRBJ1-2; D is possibly TRBD1 (5 bases). The germline gives CDR1 MDHEN, CDR2 SYDVKM. This CDR3 has 18 amino acids. Trimming pared 6 bases from V and 1 base from J, leaving 24 bases between.

This clone was picked up a small number of times. The chain links TRBV5-8 to TRBJ1-1; 10 bases are a match to TRBD1. The V and J ends lost 4 bases and 3 bases, in that order; junction bases with no gene match: 3. CDR1 is SGHTS and CDR2 is YDEGEE in the germline V gene. The CDR3 is 14 residues long. The CDR3 nucleotides are TGTGCCAGCAGCACAGGACAGGGGGACACTGAAGCTTTCTTT. Its protein product is CASSTGQGDTEAFF.

The chain joins TRBV28 to TRBJ2-7, with D unclear. Germline V lookup: CDR1 MDHEN, CDR2 SYDVKM. Trimming stripped 6 bases from V and 2 bases from J, with 8 bases between. This CDR3 comprises 12 residues. The CDR3 spells CASSLPTYEQYF. Written as DNA, the CDR3 is TGTGCCAGCAGCCTACCCACCTACGAGCAGTACTTC. The whole variable domain, filled in from reference TRBV28 and TRBJ2-7, reads DVKVTQSSRYLVKRTGEKVFLECVQDMDHENMFWYRQDPGLGLRLIYFSYDVKMKEKGDIPEGYSVSREKKERFSLILESASTNQTSMYLCASSLPTYEQYFGPGTRLTVT.